These 28 T cell receptor beta chains came from one sample sequenced in a study of blood T cell repertoires in COVID-19. Assay used: immunoSEQ multiplex PCR; TCRdb lists only in-frame clones, some missing. This table holds 130,000 to 150,000 clones, roughly 90% found once. The specimen sequenced was PBMCs or T cells enriched from blood (not recorded which). The origin of the receptors is a woman between 40 and 55 years old who had been exposed to COVID-19.

The V call is TRBV19, the J call TRBJ2-2, with 7 nucleotides matching TRBD2. CDR1 is LNHDA and CDR2 is SQIVND in the germline V gene (reference sequence). Trimming took 4 bases from V and 0 from J; bases not matched to a gene: 5. The CDR3 runs to 16 residues. The CDR3 is CASSNQAGTNTGELFF. As DNA, the CDR3 is TGTGCCAGTAGTAACCAAGCGGGAACGAACACCGGGGAGCTGTTTTTT.

The chain combines TRBV25-1 with TRBJ1-4; 8 bases fit TRBD1. V shed 2 bases, J shed 10 bases, and the junction held 6 bases outside the gene matches. The CDR3 is 14 amino acids. Germline loops: CDR1 MGHDK, CDR2 SYGVNS. CDR3 DNA: TGTGCCAGCAGTGAAGGGACAGGCCCCGGAAAACTGTTTTTT. Translation gives CASSEGTGPGKLFF.

The chain recombines TRBV2 with TRBJ1-2, with a possible D match to TRBD1 (6 bases). The ends were cut back, 10 bases at V and 8 bases at J, with 11 bases in the middle. This CDR3 has 10 residues. The germline CDR1 and CDR2 sequences are SNHLY and FYNNEI. The CDR3 protein is CANAGEGYTF. DNA for the CDR3: TGTGCCAACGCAGGGGAGGGCTACACCTTC.

The V and J genes are TRBV29-1 and TRBJ2-5; 14 nucleotides agree with TRBD2. The V and J ends lost 6 bases and 4 bases, in that order; junction bases with no gene match: 13. Germline-derived CDR1 and CDR2 are SQVTM and ANQGSEA. The CDR3 runs to 17 residues. The CDR3 reads CSVTTGTSGRGGETQYF. The CDR3 bases are TGCAGCGTCACCACCGGGACTAGCGGGAGAGGGGGAGAGACCCAGTACTTC.

V gene TRBV28 combines with J gene TRBJ1-1; the match to TRBD1 covers 9 bases. CDR3 size: 12 residues. Per germline, CDR1 MDHEN and CDR2 SYDVKM. Trimming took 5 bases from V and 10 from J; bases not matched to a gene: 5. CDR3 coding DNA: TGTGCCAGCAGTCTCGACAGGGGGGGAGCTTTCTTT. Translating it yields CASSLDRGGAFF.

V and J are TRBV9 and TRBJ2-5, with D uncertain. The CDR3 loop spans 15 amino acids. Trimming cost V 10 bases and J 5 bases, with 24 bases left between them. CDR1 and CDR2 (germline): SGDLS, YYNGEE. The CDR3 region has the DNA TGTGCCTGCACTCTAGGAGTGGGTCCCGCGGAGACCCAGTACTTC. Its translation is CACTLGVGPAETQYF.

The chain uses TRBV28 and TRBJ1-1; weak D call: TRBD1 (5 bases). CDR1 is MDHEN, CDR2 SYDVKM, per germline. The CDR3 sequence is 13 residues long. Between the trimmed V and J ends, which lost 2 bases and 7 bases, there was a span of 11 bases. The CDR3, as DNA: TGTGCCAGCAGTTTAGACAGCAGATTTGAAGCTTTCTTT. Its translation: CASSLDSRFEAFF. Together with reference TRBV28 and TRBJ1-1, the CDR3 gives the full variable domain: DVKVTQSSRYLVKRTGEKVFLECVQDMDHENMFWYRQDPGLGLRLIYFSYDVKMKEKGDIPEGYSVSREKKERFSLILESASTNQTSMYLCASSLDSRFEAFFGQGTRLTVV.

The rearrangement uses TRBV10-1 and TRBJ2-2; 12 nucleotides match TRBD2. The germline gives CDR1 WNHNN, CDR2 SYGVQD (reference sequence). The ends lost 6 bases at V and 0 bases at J; junction bases unmatched: 5. This CDR3 is 17 amino acids long. The CDR3 region has the DNA TGCGCCAGCAGCCAGACTAGCGGGGGTGCGAACACCGGGGAGCTGTTTTTT. Translated: CASSQTSGGANTGELFF.

This chain connects TRBV12-5 to TRBJ1-4; TRBD1 matches 8 bases. With V trimmed by 5 bases and J by 8 bases, 7 bases remained unmatched. CDR3 size: 14 residues. Germline V gene data show CDR1 as LGHNT and CDR2 as FRNRAP. The CDR3 here is CASGPGTGTEKLFF. The DNA for the CDR3 is TGTGCTAGTGGTCCCGGGACAGGTACGGAAAAACTGTTTTTT.

The rearrangement joins TRBV18 to TRBJ2-7; 9 positions match TRBD1. There are 18 residues in the CDR3. The ends lost 2 bases at V and 0 bases at J; junction bases unmatched: 11. Germline lookup yields CDR1 KGHSH and CDR2 LQKENI. DNA for the CDR3: TGTGCCAGCTCACCAAGGTCCCGGGACAGGGAACACTCCTACGAGCAGTACTTC. This gives the protein CASSPRSRDREHSYEQYF.

This chain links TRBV27 with TRBJ1-6, with unresolved D. This CDR3 is 16 amino acids long. The V end lost 0 bases, the J end lost 11 bases, and 17 bases lay between the germline ends. In germline, CDR1 is MNHEY, CDR2 SMNVEV (reference sequence). The CDR3 sequence is CASSLSKTQRVTPLHF. Here the CDR3 DNA reads TGTGCCAGCAGTTTATCGAAGACTCAGCGAGTGACACCCCTCCACTTT.

The J gene is TRBJ1-2, the V gene TRBV4-2; 8 bases are shared with TRBD1. The CDR3 covers 14 residues. With 0 bases clipped from V and 4 bases from J, the junction kept 1 base outside the gene matches. Germline V CDR1 and CDR2: LGHNA, YNFKEQ. The CDR3 DNA sequence: TGTGCCAGCAGCCAAGAGGGACAGGCCTATGGCTACACCTTC. Its translation is CASSQEGQAYGYTF.

The J gene is TRBJ1-6, the V gene TRBV18, with D perhaps TRBD1 (6 bases). Trimming took off 4 bases at V and 6 bases at J, with 10 bases between the two ends. The CDR3 contains 14 residues. CDR1 is KGHSH, CDR2 LQKENI, per germline. CDR3 sequence (DNA): TGTGCCAGCTCACTCGGGACAATTAATTCACCCCTCCACTTT. Protein: CASSLGTINSPLHF.

This chain connects TRBV11-3 to TRBJ1-1; D may be TRBD1 (6 bases). Trimming took off 8 bases at V and 6 bases at J, with 16 bases between the two ends. CDR3 size: 13 residues. Germline CDR1 SGHNT, CDR2 YENEEA. The CDR3 region is CASSTGLWAEAFF. CDR3 sequence (DNA): TGTGCCAGCTCGACAGGCCTATGGGCTGAAGCTTTCTTT.

This clone was detected only once. This chain links TRBV10-2 with TRBJ1-1; D ambiguous. Germline assignment: CDR1 WSHSY and CDR2 SAAADI. The length of the CDR3 is 14 residues. V shed 7 bases and J shed 4 bases, with 16 bases lying between them. In DNA form, the CDR3 reads TGCGCCAGCACCCTAGGGAGGGAGGCCACTGAAGCTTTCTTT. It encodes CASTLGREATEAFF.

The rearrangement uses TRBV27 and TRBJ1-2, with D tentatively TRBD1 (5 bases). V lost 3 bases, J lost 8 bases, and 13 bases lay in between. From germline, CDR1 is MNHEY and CDR2 SMNVEV (reference sequence). The CDR3 is made up of 13 amino acids. This CDR3 is CASSFGSGIGYTF. The DNA for the CDR3 is TGTGCCAGCAGTTTTGGTTCAGGGATCGGCTACACCTTC.

The chain combines TRBV11-2 with TRBJ1-5; D is possibly TRBD1 (5 bases). CDR1 is SGHAT and CDR2 is FQNNGV in the germline V gene. This CDR3 is built from 13 residues. Trimming left V 2 bases short and J 7 bases short, with 9 bases between. The chain's CDR3 is CASSLLAGQPQHF. The DNA for the CDR3 is TGTGCCAGCAGCTTATTAGCAGGGCAGCCCCAGCATTTT.

V gene TRBV28 combines with J gene TRBJ1-1, with 12 bases matching TRBD1. The CDR3 is 13 amino acids. Trimming removed 8 bases from V and 7 bases from J; junction bases left unmatched: 5. The germline V gene has CDR1 MDHEN and CDR2 SYDVKM. In DNA, the CDR3 is TGTGCCAGCGGGGGACAGGGGGCAATTGAAGCTTTCTTT. Its translation is CASGGQGAIEAFF.

The CDR3 loop is CASSKLTSGRRETQYF. In DNA form, the CDR3 reads TGTGCCAGCAGCAAGCTGACTAGCGGGAGGAGGGAGACCCAGTACTTC. The V gene is TRBV6-2 or TRBV6-3, the J gene TRBJ2-5; 13 bases align to TRBD2. This CDR3 is 16 amino acids long. The V gene end was trimmed by 6 bases and the J gene end by 5 bases; junction bases not matched to a gene: 9. From germline, CDR1 is MNHEY and CDR2 SVGEGT.

This clone showed up just a few times. The chain employs TRBV4-1 and TRBJ1-4; TRBD1 might be the D (5 bases). The CDR3 loop spans 14 amino acids. The ends were cut back, 5 bases at V and 3 bases at J, with 10 bases in the middle. The germline V gene has CDR1 MGHRA and CDR2 YSYEKL. CDR3 in DNA: TGCGCCAGCAGCAAGTGGGGGGCTAATGAAAAACTGTTTTTT. Translation: CASSKWGANEKLFF.

The chain couples TRBV5-8 to TRBJ2-3; D unclear. The germline V gene encodes CDR1 SGHTS and CDR2 YDEGEE. Trimming took off 0 bases at V and 3 bases at J, with 8 bases between the two ends. This CDR3 region has 14 residues. The CDR3 reads CASSLGVVTDTQYF. As DNA, the CDR3 is TGTGCCAGCAGCTTGGGAGTGGTGACAGATACGCAGTATTTT.

This rearrangement joins TRBV28 to TRBJ1-1; a weak D match, TRBD1 (5 bases). V shed 7 bases and J shed 2 bases, with 23 bases lying between them. Germline loops: CDR1 MDHEN, CDR2 SYDVKM. This CDR3 has 17 amino acids. The CDR3 spells CASNPPYAGGANTEAFF. CDR3 bases: TGTGCCAGCAACCCCCCGTACGCGGGGGGTGCAAACACTGAAGCTTTCTTT.

The chain links TRBV23-1 to TRBJ1-2, with 7 positions matching TRBD1. TRBV23-1 is recorded as an ORF, its role being uncertain. V shed 0 bases, J shed 2 bases, and the junction held 6 bases outside the gene matches. The CDR3 spans 16 residues. This CDR3 is CASSQSTVTGNYGYTF. In nucleotides, the CDR3 is TGCGCCAGCAGTCAATCGACAGTGACAGGGAACTATGGCTACACCTTC.

The chain links TRBV2 to TRBJ1-2, with 8 bases matching TRBD1. Trimming cost V 5 bases and J 6 bases; bases outside gene matches: 5. The CDR3 loop spans 13 amino acids. Germline V gene lookup returns CDR1 SNHLY and CDR2 FYNNEI. The CDR3 DNA sequence: TGTGCCAGCAGTCGACAGGGGAAGCATGGCTACACCTTC. The encoded protein is CASSRQGKHGYTF.

A remark on this clone: Compared with germline, one end of the junction differs, possibly owing to a read error. V gene TRBV6-5 combines with J gene TRBJ2-7; D gene ambiguous. This CDR3 region has 13 residues. Looked up from germline, CDR1 is MNHEY and CDR2 is SVGAGI. CDR3 bases: TGTGCCAGCAGTGACTCGCTACCCTACGAGCAGTACTTC. As protein: CASSDSLPYEQYF.

The rearrangement uses TRBV5-1 and TRBJ2-7; 11 bases agree with TRBD1. CDR3 size: 14 residues. Germline V gene data show CDR1 as SGHRS and CDR2 as YFSETQ. The V gene end was trimmed by 5 bases and the J gene end by 3 bases; junction bases not matched to a gene: 4. As DNA, the CDR3 is TGCGCCAGCAGATCCGGGACAGGGGGCTACGAGCAGTACTTC. It encodes CASRSGTGGYEQYF.

The V gene is TRBV11-2, the J gene TRBJ2-1; no firm D call. CDR1 and CDR2 (germline): SGHAT, FQNNGV. This CDR3 is 13 amino acids long. The germline V and J ends were trimmed by 0 bases and 6 bases, with 6 bases remaining between them. In nucleotides, the CDR3 is TGTGCCAGCAGCTTAGATTCCCTCAATGAGCAGTTCTTC. Translating it yields CASSLDSLNEQFF.

The J gene is TRBJ2-7, the V gene TRBV27; TRBD1 matches at 9 bases. The CDR3 extends over 17 amino acids. Germline V gives CDR1 MNHEY, CDR2 SMNVEV (reference sequence). With V trimmed by 6 bases and J by 1 base, 13 bases remained unmatched. The CDR3 here is CASRAGTGSVASYEQYF. The CDR3 region has the DNA TGTGCCAGCAGAGCTGGGACAGGGAGCGTTGCGTCCTACGAGCAGTACTTC.